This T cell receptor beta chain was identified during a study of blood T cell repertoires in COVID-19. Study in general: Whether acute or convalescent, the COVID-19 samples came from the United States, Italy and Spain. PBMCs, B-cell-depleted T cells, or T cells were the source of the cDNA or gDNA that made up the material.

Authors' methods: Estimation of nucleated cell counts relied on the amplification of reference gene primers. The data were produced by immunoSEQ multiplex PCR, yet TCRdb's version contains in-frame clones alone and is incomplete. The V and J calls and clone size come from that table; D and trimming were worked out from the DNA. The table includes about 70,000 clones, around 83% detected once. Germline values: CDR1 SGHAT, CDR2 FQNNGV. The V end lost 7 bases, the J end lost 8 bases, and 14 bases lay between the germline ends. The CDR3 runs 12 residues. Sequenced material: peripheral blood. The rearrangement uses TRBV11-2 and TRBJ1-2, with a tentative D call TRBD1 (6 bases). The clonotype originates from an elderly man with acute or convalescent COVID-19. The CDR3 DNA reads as TGTGCCAGCAACCGGGGGGCGCAAGGCTACACCTTC. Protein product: CASNRGAQGYTF. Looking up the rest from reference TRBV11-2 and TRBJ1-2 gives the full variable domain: EAGVAQSPRYKIIEKRQSVAFWCNPISGHATLYWYQQILGQGPKLLIQFQNNGVVDDSQLPKDRFSAERLKGVDSTLKIQPAKLEDSAVYLCASNRGAQGYTFGSGTRLTVV.